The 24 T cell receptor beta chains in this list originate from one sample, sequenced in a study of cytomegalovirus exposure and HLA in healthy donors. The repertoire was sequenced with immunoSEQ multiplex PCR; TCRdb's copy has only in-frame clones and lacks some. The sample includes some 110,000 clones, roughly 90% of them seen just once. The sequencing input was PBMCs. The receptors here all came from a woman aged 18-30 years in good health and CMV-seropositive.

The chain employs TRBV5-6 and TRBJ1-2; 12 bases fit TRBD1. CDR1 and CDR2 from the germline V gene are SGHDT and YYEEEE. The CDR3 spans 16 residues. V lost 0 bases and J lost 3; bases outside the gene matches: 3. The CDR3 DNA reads TGTGCCAGCAGCTTGGCTGGGACAGGGGGCGACTATGGCTACACCTTC. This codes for CASSLAGTGGDYGYTF.

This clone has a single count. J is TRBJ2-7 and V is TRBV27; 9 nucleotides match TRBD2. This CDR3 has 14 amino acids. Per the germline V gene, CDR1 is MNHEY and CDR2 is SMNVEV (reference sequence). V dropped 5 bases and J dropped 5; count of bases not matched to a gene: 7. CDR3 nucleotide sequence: TGTGCCAGCAGTCCAAGCGGGGGGCTCCACGAGCAGTACTTC. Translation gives CASSPSGGLHEQYF.

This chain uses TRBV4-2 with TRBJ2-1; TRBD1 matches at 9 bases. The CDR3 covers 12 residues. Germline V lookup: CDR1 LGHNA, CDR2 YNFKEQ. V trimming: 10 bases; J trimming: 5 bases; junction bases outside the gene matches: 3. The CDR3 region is CATRTGDNEQFF. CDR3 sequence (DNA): TGTGCCACCCGGACAGGGGACAATGAGCAGTTCTTC.

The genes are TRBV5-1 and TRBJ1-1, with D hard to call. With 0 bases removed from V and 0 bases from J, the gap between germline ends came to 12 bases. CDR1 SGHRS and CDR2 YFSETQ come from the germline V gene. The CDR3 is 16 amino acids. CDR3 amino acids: CASSLGGVAVNTEAFF. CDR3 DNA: TGCGCCAGCAGCTTGGGCGGGGTTGCCGTGAACACTGAAGCTTTCTTT.

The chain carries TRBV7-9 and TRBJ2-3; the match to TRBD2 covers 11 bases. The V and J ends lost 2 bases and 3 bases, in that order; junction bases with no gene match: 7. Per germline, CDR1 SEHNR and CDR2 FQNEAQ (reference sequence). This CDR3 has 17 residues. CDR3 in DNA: TGTGCCAGCAGCTTACCAGCCGGGACTAGCGGTACAGATACGCAGTATTTT. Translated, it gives CASSLPAGTSGTDTQYF.

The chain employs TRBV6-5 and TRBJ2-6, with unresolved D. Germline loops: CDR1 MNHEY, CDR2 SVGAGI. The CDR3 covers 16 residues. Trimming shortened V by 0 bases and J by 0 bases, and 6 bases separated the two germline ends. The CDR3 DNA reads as TGTGCCAGCAGTTACTCGCCGCGCTCTGGGGCCAACGTCCTGACTTTC. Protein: CASSYSPRSGANVLTF.

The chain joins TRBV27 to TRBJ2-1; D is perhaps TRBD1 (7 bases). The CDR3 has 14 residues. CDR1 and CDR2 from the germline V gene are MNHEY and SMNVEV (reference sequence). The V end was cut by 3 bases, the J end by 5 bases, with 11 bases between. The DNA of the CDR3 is TGTGCCAGCAGTTTCGCGGGACAGAACAATGAGCAGTTCTTC. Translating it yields CASSFAGQNNEQFF.

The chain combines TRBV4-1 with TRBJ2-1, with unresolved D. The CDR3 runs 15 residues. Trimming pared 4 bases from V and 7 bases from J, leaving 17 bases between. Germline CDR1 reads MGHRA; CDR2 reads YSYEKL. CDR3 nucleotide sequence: TGCGCCAGCAGCCCAGTGGGCGCACACATTAATGAGCAGTTCTTC. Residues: CASSPVGAHINEQFF.

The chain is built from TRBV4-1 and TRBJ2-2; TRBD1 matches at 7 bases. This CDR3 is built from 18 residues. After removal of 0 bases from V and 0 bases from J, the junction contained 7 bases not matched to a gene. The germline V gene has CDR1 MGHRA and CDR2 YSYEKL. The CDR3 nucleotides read TGCGCCAGCAGCCAAGATTCGAGAGGGGGCTCGAACACCGGGGAGCTGTTTTTT. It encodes CASSQDSRGGSNTGELFF.

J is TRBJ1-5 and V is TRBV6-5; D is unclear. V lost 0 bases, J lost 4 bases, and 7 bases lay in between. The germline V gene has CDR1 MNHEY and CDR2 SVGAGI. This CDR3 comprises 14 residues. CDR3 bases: TGTGCCAGCAGTTACTCGGCACATAATCAGCCCCAGCATTTT. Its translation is CASSYSAHNQPQHF.

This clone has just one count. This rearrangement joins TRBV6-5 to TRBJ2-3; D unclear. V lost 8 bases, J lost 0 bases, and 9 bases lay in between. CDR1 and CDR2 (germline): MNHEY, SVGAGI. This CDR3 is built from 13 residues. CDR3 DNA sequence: TGTGCCAGCGGGCTTCTTAGCACAGATACGCAGTATTTT. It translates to CASGLLSTDTQYF.

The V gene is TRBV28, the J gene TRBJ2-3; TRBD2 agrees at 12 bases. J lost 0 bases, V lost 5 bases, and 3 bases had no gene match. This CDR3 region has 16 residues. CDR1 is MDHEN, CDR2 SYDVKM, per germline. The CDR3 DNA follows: TGTGCCAGCAGTCTACTAGCGGGGGGTAGCACAGATACGCAGTATTTT. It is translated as CASSLLAGGSTDTQYF.

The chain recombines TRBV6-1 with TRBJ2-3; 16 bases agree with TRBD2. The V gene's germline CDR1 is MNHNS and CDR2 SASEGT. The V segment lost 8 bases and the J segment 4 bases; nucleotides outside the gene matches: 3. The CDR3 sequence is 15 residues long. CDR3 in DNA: TGTGCCAGCGAGGGACTAGCGGGGGGGCCAGATACGCAGTATTTT. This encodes CASEGLAGGPDTQYF.

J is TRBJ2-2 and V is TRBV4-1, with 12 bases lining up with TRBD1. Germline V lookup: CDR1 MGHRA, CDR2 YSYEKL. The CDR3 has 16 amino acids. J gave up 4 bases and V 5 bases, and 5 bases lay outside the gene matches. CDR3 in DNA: TGCGCCAGCAGCTCGCGGGACAGGGGGCTCACCGGGGAGCTGTTTTTT. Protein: CASSSRDRGLTGELFF.

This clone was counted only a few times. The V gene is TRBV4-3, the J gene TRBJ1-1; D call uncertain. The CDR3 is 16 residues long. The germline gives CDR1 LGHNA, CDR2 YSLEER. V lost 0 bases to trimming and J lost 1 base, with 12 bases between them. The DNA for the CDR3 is TGCGCCAGCAGCCAAGATTTAAAGGAGCCGAACACTGAAGCTTTCTTT. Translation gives CASSQDLKEPNTEAFF.

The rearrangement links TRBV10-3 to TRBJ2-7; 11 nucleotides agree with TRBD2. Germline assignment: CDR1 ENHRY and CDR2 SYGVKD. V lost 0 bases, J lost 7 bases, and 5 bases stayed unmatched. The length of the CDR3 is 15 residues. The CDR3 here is CAISESSSGGREQYF. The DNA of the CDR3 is TGTGCCATCAGTGAGTCGTCTAGCGGGGGGAGGGAGCAGTACTTC.

CDR3 sequence (DNA): TGTGCCAGCAGTTACTCACAGGGGGTAATGAACACTGAAGCTTTCTTT. Encoded protein: CASSYSQGVMNTEAFF. This chain links TRBV6-5 with TRBJ1-1, with 8 nucleotides matching TRBD1. Germline trimming cut 0 bases from V and 0 bases from J; bases unmatched to any gene: 3. The germline gives CDR1 MNHEY, CDR2 SVGAGI. The CDR3 is 16 amino acids.

The CDR3 spells CASSLGTGTLQETQYF. DNA of the CDR3: TGTGCCAGCAGCTTAGGGACAGGGACCCTCCAAGAGACCCAGTACTTC. This chain uses TRBV11-2 with TRBJ2-5; 8 bases match TRBD1. Germline V CDR1 and CDR2: SGHAT, FQNNGV. The CDR3 contains 16 residues. After removal of 1 base from V and 1 base from J, the junction contained 5 bases not matched to a gene.

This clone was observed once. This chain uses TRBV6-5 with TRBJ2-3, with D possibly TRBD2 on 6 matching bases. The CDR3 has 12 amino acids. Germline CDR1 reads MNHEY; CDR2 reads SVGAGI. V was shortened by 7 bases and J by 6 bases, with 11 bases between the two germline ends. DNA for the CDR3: TGTGCCAGCAAAACTGCGGGGGATACGCAGTATTTT. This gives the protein CASKTAGDTQYF.

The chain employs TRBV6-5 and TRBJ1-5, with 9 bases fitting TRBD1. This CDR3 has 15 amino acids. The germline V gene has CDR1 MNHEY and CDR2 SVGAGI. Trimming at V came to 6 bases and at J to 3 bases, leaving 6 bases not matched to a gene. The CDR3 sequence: CASRVGTGNNQPQHF. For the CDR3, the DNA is TGTGCCAGCAGGGTGGGGACAGGGAACAATCAGCCCCAGCATTTT.

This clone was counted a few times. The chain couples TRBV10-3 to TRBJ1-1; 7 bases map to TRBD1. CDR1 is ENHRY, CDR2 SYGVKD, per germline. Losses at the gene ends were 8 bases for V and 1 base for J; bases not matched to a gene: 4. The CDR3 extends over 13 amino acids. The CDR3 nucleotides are TGTGCCATCGGGGACAGCCAGAACACTGAAGCTTTCTTT. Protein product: CAIGDSQNTEAFF.

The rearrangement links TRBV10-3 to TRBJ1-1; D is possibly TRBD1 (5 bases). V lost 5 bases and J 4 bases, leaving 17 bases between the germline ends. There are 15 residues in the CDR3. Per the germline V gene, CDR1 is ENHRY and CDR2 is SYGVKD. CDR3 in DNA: TGTGCCATCAGTAGAGGGCAGGGAGGGGTCACTGAAGCTTTCTTT. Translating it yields CAISRGQGGVTEAFF.

Here the CDR3 DNA reads TGCGCCAGCAGCCAAGTCGGTCTTGACAGGGTAGATGAAAAACTGTTTTTT. This sequence encodes CASSQVGLDRVDEKLFF. The J gene is TRBJ1-4, the V gene TRBV4-1, with 7 bases that match TRBD1. The length of the CDR3 is 17 residues. Germline V gene data show CDR1 as MGHRA and CDR2 as YSYEKL. V shed 1 base and J 6 bases; nucleotides not matched to a gene: 11.

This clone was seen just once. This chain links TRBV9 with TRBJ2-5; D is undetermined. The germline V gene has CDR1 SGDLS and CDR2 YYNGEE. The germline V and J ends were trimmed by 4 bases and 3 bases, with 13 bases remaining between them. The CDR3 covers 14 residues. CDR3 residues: CASSSPGWEETQYF. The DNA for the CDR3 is TGTGCCAGCAGCTCACCCGGGTGGGAAGAGACCCAGTACTTC.